The 30 T cell receptor beta chains below all came from one sample that was sequenced in a study of CD8 T cells in ankylosing spondylitis (dated by TCRdb to about 2017). Study-wide findings and limitations: A TCR beta motif made up of several highly homologous amino acid variants appeared to be characteristic of blood from ankylosing spondylitis patients.

These receptors are not linked to any known antigen. The protocol used for the library was 5' RACE. TCRdb records Illumina HiSeq 2500 as the sequencer. TCRdb reran the public reads through fastp at Q25 and MiXCR, keeping productive beta chains. Rows are combined by CDR3 protein, so each entry shows the most common genes and DNA. In all, the sample holds about 540,000 distinct CDR3 sequences, and 10% to 15% of those were seen once. The top ten clones comprise approximately 6.3% of the sample. The sample comprised blood, either unsorted or a sorted T cell fraction (not recorded which). The receptors originated from a male donor with ankylosing spondylitis.

This clonotype was seen ten or more times. The chain recombines TRBV29-1 with TRBJ2-1; 7 bases are a match to TRBD2. Germline CDR1 reads SQVTM; CDR2 reads ANQGSEA. V lost 2 bases, J lost 15 bases, and 13 bases stayed unmatched. The CDR3 loop spans 13 amino acids. The CDR3 reads CSVEQTLRELRFF. The DNA for the CDR3 is TGCAGCGTTGAACAAACCTTGCGGGAGCTCAGGTTCTTC.

The chain employs TRBV2 and TRBJ2-5; 7 nucleotides agree with TRBD2. The CDR3 is 16 amino acids. In germline, CDR1 is SNHLY, CDR2 FYNNEI. V lost 1 base, J lost 3 bases, and 8 bases stayed unmatched. In DNA, the CDR3 is TGTGCCAGCAGTGAAGAAGGTGCTAGCGGAAAAGAGACCCAGTACTTC. As protein: CASSEEGASGKETQYF.

In this sample, this clonotype turned up many times. As DNA, the CDR3 is TGCGCCAGCAGCTTGTTTCGGGATTCCACTGAAGCTTTCTTT. Amino acids: CASSLFRDSTEAFF. The chain uses TRBV5-1 and TRBJ1-1; D gene uncertain. The CDR3 covers 14 residues. The ends were cut back, 1 base at V and 4 bases at J, with 11 bases in the middle. CDR1 SGHRS and CDR2 YFSETQ come from the germline V gene.

This rearrangement joins TRBV18 to TRBJ2-5; D remains ambiguous. The germline V gene has CDR1 KGHSH and CDR2 LQKENI. CDR3 length: 13 amino acids. Between the trimmed V and J ends, which lost 2 bases and 3 bases, there was a span of 7 bases. As DNA, the CDR3 is TGTGCCAGCTCACCAATCAGTAAAGAGACCCAGTACTTC. It yields the protein CASSPISKETQYF.

This rearrangement joins TRBV5-1 to TRBJ1-4; no clear D gene. The length of the CDR3 is 14 residues. The germline CDR1 and CDR2 sequences are SGHRS and YFSETQ. The germline V and J ends were trimmed by 4 bases and 0 bases, with 7 bases remaining between them. For the CDR3, the DNA is TGCGCCAGCAGCACGGAGGCAACTAATGAAAAACTGTTTTTT. Its translation: CASSTEATNEKLFF.

This clonotype has a handful of counts. The CDR3 is CASSRGLAGTGAKNIQYF. Written as DNA, the CDR3 is TGTGCCAGCAGCCGAGGACTAGCGGGAACTGGGGCCAAAAACATTCAGTACTTC. This chain links TRBV11-2 with TRBJ2-4; the match to TRBD2 covers 12 bases. V was clipped by 5 bases and J by 1 base; unmatched bases: 9. This CDR3 has 18 amino acids. Germline V CDR1 and CDR2: SGHAT, FQNNGV.

This clonotype was observed a few times. The gene calls are TRBV6-5 and TRBJ2-5; 7 bases line up with TRBD2. This CDR3 comprises 15 residues. J gave up 5 bases and V 6 bases, and 12 bases lay outside the gene matches. Germline CDR1 is MNHEY and CDR2 is SVGAGI. The CDR3 region has the DNA TGTGCCAGCAGCTTAATTGGGAGCGGGACGGAGACCCAGTACTTC. Translation gives CASSLIGSGTETQYF.

This chain connects TRBV2 to TRBJ1-1; 12 positions agree with TRBD1. J lost 5 bases, V lost 2 bases, and 9 bases had no gene match. Germline loops: CDR1 SNHLY, CDR2 FYNNEI. The CDR3 sequence is 17 residues long. The CDR3 loop is CASSEPPGQGAGTEAFF. CDR3 in DNA: TGTGCCAGCAGTGAACCTCCGGGACAGGGGGCAGGAACTGAAGCTTTCTTT.

The table lists this clonotype with a few counts. The chain has TRBV29-1 and TRBJ2-2; unclear D gene. V lost 5 bases and J 0 bases, leaving 10 bases between the germline ends. Germline V lookup: CDR1 SQVTM, CDR2 ANQGSEA. There are 14 residues in the CDR3. The CDR3 region is CSVFGQPNTGELFF. The CDR3 bases are TGCAGCGTTTTCGGGCAGCCGAACACCGGGGAGCTGTTTTTT.

The gene calls are TRBV20-1 and TRBJ2-3; D might be TRBD2 (5 bases). Trimming removed 7 bases from V and 7 bases from J, with 9 bases in between. The CDR3 contains 10 residues. Per germline, CDR1 DFQATT and CDR2 SNEGSKA (reference sequence). The CDR3 reads CSGRGNTQYF. CDR3 coding DNA: TGCAGTGGTCGAGGGAATACGCAGTATTTT.

The chain links TRBV11-2 to TRBJ2-6, with unresolved D. CDR1 is SGHAT, CDR2 FQNNGV, per germline. Trimming cost V 5 bases and J 0 bases, with 11 bases left between them. The CDR3 is made up of 16 amino acids. CDR3 bases: TGTGCCAGCAGCCCCACGCGAGCCTCTGGGGCCAACGTCCTGACTTTC. Encoded protein: CASSPTRASGANVLTF.

The V gene is TRBV24-1, the J gene TRBJ2-7; perhaps TRBD2 as D (6 bases). Deletions cut 6 bases from V and 2 bases from J, with 13 bases between. This CDR3 has 14 residues. From germline, CDR1 is KGHDR and CDR2 SFDVKD. The CDR3: CATSSRGPTYEQYF. DNA for the CDR3: TGTGCCACCAGTTCGCGGGGCCCTACCTACGAGCAGTACTTC.

The chain joins TRBV7-9 to TRBJ2-3; D remains ambiguous. Trimming removed 5 bases from V and 2 bases from J, with 14 bases in between. This CDR3 spans 15 amino acids. CDR1 is SEHNR and CDR2 is FQNEAQ in the germline V gene (reference sequence). The CDR3 protein is CASSTTAPNTDTQYF. CDR3 nucleotide sequence: TGTGCCAGCAGCACAACGGCGCCTAACACAGATACGCAGTATTTT.

The V gene is TRBV2, the J gene TRBJ2-5, with D tentatively TRBD2 (7 bases). The germline V gene has CDR1 SNHLY and CDR2 FYNNEI. V gave up 0 bases and J gave up 1 base, with 18 bases separating them. The CDR3 loop spans 18 amino acids. The CDR3 DNA sequence: TGTGCCAGCAGTGAAGCTAAAGGACGGGGGGCCTTCCAAGAGACCCAGTACTTC. Residues: CASSEAKGRGAFQETQYF.

This chain links TRBV6-2 or TRBV6-3 with TRBJ2-7; a possible D gene is TRBD2 (6 bases). The CDR3 has 15 amino acids. The germline V gene encodes CDR1 MNHEY and CDR2 SVGEGT. The germline V and J ends were trimmed by 5 bases and 4 bases, with 18 bases remaining between them. The chain's CDR3 is CASSHYSSSEYEQYF. CDR3 nucleotides: TGTGCCAGCAGTCACTACTCGTCTAGCGAATACGAGCAGTACTTC.

The gene calls are TRBV27 and TRBJ1-4; D gene ambiguous. CDR3 length: 15 residues. The germline V and J ends were trimmed by 5 bases and 8 bases, with 18 bases remaining between them. Germline V gene lookup returns CDR1 MNHEY and CDR2 SMNVEV (reference sequence). The CDR3 DNA reads as TGTGCCAGCAGTCCCTCCGACCGTTTGAGGGAAAAACTGTTTTTT. This translates into CASSPSDRLREKLFF. Full variable domain (missing parts from reference TRBV27 and TRBJ1-4): EAQVTQNPRYLITVTGKKLTVTCSQNMNHEYMSWYRQDPGLGLRQIYYSMNVEVTDKGDVPEGYKVSRKEKRNFPLILESPSPNQTSLYFCASSPSDRLREKLFFGSGTQLSVL.

This clonotype came up many times. The chain employs TRBV11-2 and TRBJ2-1; 9 nucleotides line up with TRBD1. J was trimmed by 4 bases and V by 8 bases; bases with no gene match: 9. The CDR3 is 15 residues long. Germline CDR1 and CDR2: SGHAT and FQNNGV. DNA for the CDR3: TGTGCCAGCTTCCCAGCGGGACAGGGATACAATGAGCAGTTCTTC. Protein product: CASFPAGQGYNEQFF.

This clonotype was seen more than once but under ten times. The chain joins TRBV2 to TRBJ1-4, with 8 positions matching TRBD1. The length of the CDR3 is 14 residues. Trimming took 6 bases from V and 3 from J; bases not matched to a gene: 3. From germline, CDR1 is SNHLY and CDR2 FYNNEI. Here the CDR3 DNA reads TGTGCCAGCAGCGAACAGGGGGCTAATGAAAAACTGTTTTTT. It translates to CASSEQGANEKLFF.

A few counts support this clonotype. V usage is TRBV5-4 and J usage is TRBJ2-5; D gene ambiguous. The CDR3 is 14 residues long. V was clipped by 3 bases and J by 2 bases, with 11 bases between them. From germline, CDR1 is SGHNT and CDR2 YYREEE (reference sequence). As DNA, the CDR3 is TGTGCCAGCAGCTCGCCGGGCCGACAAGAGACCCAGTACTTC. It yields the protein CASSSPGRQETQYF.

The CDR3 bases are TGTGCCATCAGTGGGGGAGTTTCTAGCGGGCCTGCAGATACGCAGTATTTT. Protein: CAISGGVSSGPADTQYF. This chain links TRBV10-3 with TRBJ2-3; 8 bases map to TRBD2. V shed 4 bases and J 4 bases; nucleotides not matched to a gene: 13. Germline loops: CDR1 ENHRY, CDR2 SYGVKD. This CDR3 region has 17 residues.

This clonotype was seen only a few times. The V and J genes are TRBV5-5 and TRBJ2-1; the D is unclear. The CDR3 extends over 13 amino acids. V gave up 0 bases and J gave up 9 bases, with 10 bases separating them. Germline V gene lookup returns CDR1 SGHKS and CDR2 YYEKEE (reference sequence). The CDR3 region is CASSLAWSGEQFF. CDR3 DNA sequence: TGTGCCAGCAGCTTGGCCTGGTCAGGTGAGCAGTTCTTC.

V usage is TRBV28 and J usage is TRBJ2-1; 11 bases fit TRBD1. V lost 1 base to trimming and J lost 6 bases; unmatched junction nucleotides: 5. This CDR3 region has 16 residues. The germline CDR1 and CDR2 sequences are MDHEN and SYDVKM. This chain's CDR3 is CASSLSEGTGGNEQFF. CDR3 sequence (DNA): TGTGCCAGCAGTTTATCAGAGGGGACAGGGGGCAATGAGCAGTTCTTC.

The sample holds many counts of this clonotype. CDR3 sequence (DNA): TGTGCCAGCAGGGTTCCAGGCAATGAGCAGTTCTTC. Its protein is CASRVPGNEQFF. This sequence joins TRBV12-3 or TRBV12-4 and TRBJ2-1, with D unclear. The CDR3 loop spans 12 amino acids. Trimming pared 6 bases from V and 6 bases from J, leaving 9 bases between.

This clonotype was seen more than once but under ten times. V usage is TRBV6-1 and J usage is TRBJ1-6, with TRBD1 identical over 8 bases. The V gene's germline CDR1 is MNHNS and CDR2 SASEGT. The junction had 8 bases not matched to a gene; V was cut back by 8 bases and J by 5 bases. This CDR3 has 15 amino acids. This chain's CDR3 is CASGVWDRNNSPLHF. The CDR3 nucleotides read TGTGCCAGCGGGGTTTGGGACAGGAATAATTCACCCCTCCACTTT.

The table lists this clonotype with a few counts. J is TRBJ2-2 and V is TRBV5-1; 9 nucleotides align to TRBD1. The J segment lost 1 base and the V segment lost 2 bases, leaving 3 bases of the junction unmatched. The CDR3 covers 16 residues. Germline lookup yields CDR1 SGHRS and CDR2 YFSETQ. CDR3 sequence (DNA): TGCGCCAGCAGCTTAGACAGGGGGGAGAACACCGGGGAGCTGTTTTTT. Translated: CASSLDRGENTGELFF.

This clonotype was detected many times. The chain recombines TRBV6-1 with TRBJ1-2, with D hard to call. Germline V gene lookup returns CDR1 MNHNS and CDR2 SASEGT. With 6 bases removed from V and 4 bases from J, the gap between germline ends came to 9 bases. The CDR3 totals 12 residues. For the CDR3, the DNA is TGTGCCAGCAGCCTAATAGGCTATGGCTACACCTTC. Amino acids: CASSLIGYGYTF.

This clonotype was picked up a small number of times. The chain is built from TRBV19 and TRBJ2-1, with a tentative D call TRBD2 (6 bases). This CDR3 is 15 amino acids long. Trimming shortened V by 6 bases and J by 3 bases, and 15 bases separated the two germline ends. CDR1 is LNHDA, CDR2 SQIVND, per germline (reference sequence). The CDR3 DNA follows: TGTGCCAGTAGCGTGGGGCTAGCGAACTACAATGAGCAGTTCTTC. Amino acid sequence: CASSVGLANYNEQFF.

This chain uses TRBV29-1 with TRBJ2-1; no clear D. Looked up from germline, CDR1 is SQVTM and CDR2 is ANQGSEA. CDR3 length equals 12 residues. Trimming stripped 3 bases from V and 8 bases from J, with 11 bases between. Here the CDR3 reads CSVDDMDYEQFF. The CDR3 coding sequence is TGCAGCGTTGATGACATGGATTATGAGCAGTTCTTC.

This clonotype was detected only a few times. This chain joins TRBV5-1 and TRBJ2-1; D not resolved. CDR1 and CDR2 (germline): SGHRS, YFSETQ. Trimming shortened V by 0 bases and J by 9 bases, and 10 bases separated the two germline ends. The CDR3 covers 13 residues. Here the CDR3 DNA reads TGCGCCAGCAGCTTGGCCGTGAACTTTGAGCAGTTCTTC. This translates into CASSLAVNFEQFF.

This clonotype was seen a few times. The V call is TRBV24-1, the J call TRBJ2-1, with 11 bases identical to TRBD2. CDR1 and CDR2 from the germline V gene are KGHDR and SFDVKD. The CDR3 is made up of 19 amino acids. V was pared by 4 bases and J by 2 bases, with 12 bases of the junction left unmatched. CDR3 loop: CATSDPGLAVGRPYNEQFF. The CDR3 nucleotides are TGTGCCACCAGTGACCCGGGACTAGCGGTAGGTCGGCCCTACAATGAGCAGTTCTTC.